The 20 T cell receptor beta chains given below trace back to one sample, sequenced in a study of T cells in Graves' hyperthyroidism and ophthalmopathy. TCR beta CDR3 regions were amplified from RNA. RT-PCR in the first round (using the HTBI primer set) targeted the TCR CDR3. Each CDR3 protein gets one entry after TCRdb re-called the multiplex PCR reads with MiXCR. The profile shows hundreds of thousands of distinct CDR3 sequences, over 11% of them singletons. The source material was blood. The source of these receptors is a middle-aged man with Graves' ophthalmopathy.

V gene TRBV29-1 combines with J gene TRBJ2-7; D call uncertain. V gave up 8 bases and J gave up 0 bases, with 11 bases separating them. This CDR3 has 12 residues. In germline, CDR1 is SQVTM, CDR2 ANQGSEA. The CDR3 sequence: CSYRRSSYEQYF. CDR3 DNA sequence: TGCAGCTACCGACGGTCCTCCTACGAGCAGTACTTC.

This clonotype has a count of ten or more. The CDR3 DNA sequence: TGTGCCAGCATTTTCTCTGGGGTTTCTAGTGAGCAGTTCTTC. It yields the protein CASIFSGVSSEQFF. V is TRBV2 and J is TRBJ2-1, with D hard to call. The CDR3 spans 14 residues. V lost 7 bases and J lost 9, with 19 bases in between. Germline loops: CDR1 SNHLY, CDR2 FYNNEI.

The chain links TRBV20-1 to TRBJ2-7; D remains unclear. V lost 5 bases and J lost 4, with 15 bases in between. This CDR3 spans 13 amino acids. CDR1 DFQATT and CDR2 SNEGSKA come from the germline V gene (reference sequence). The CDR3 region has the DNA TGCAGTGCTTCTGACTCGACCTATTACGAGCAGTACTTC. Its translation: CSASDSTYYEQYF.

This clonotype was observed a few times. This chain connects TRBV25-1 to TRBJ1-1, with D unresolved. The CDR3 extends over 13 amino acids. Germline CDR1 MGHDK, CDR2 SYGVNS. Trimming cost V 6 bases and J 6 bases, with 14 bases left between them. The chain's CDR3 is CASSTPRRAEAFF. CDR3 bases: TGTGCCAGCAGCACCCCCAGGCGAGCTGAAGCTTTCTTT.

The chain combines TRBV11-2 with TRBJ1-2; a weak D match, TRBD1 (6 bases). This CDR3 region has 13 residues. Deletions cut 8 bases from V and 4 bases from J, with 14 bases between. The germline V gene encodes CDR1 SGHAT and CDR2 FQNNGV. For the CDR3, the DNA is TGTGCCAGCCTGGGGCAGGGGATCTATGGCTACACCTTC. Amino acid sequence: CASLGQGIYGYTF.

This clonotype was recorded many times. Here the CDR3 DNA reads TGTGCCAGCAGTTTAGCCAGGGGGAATGAAAAACTGTTTTTT. Translation: CASSLARGNEKLFF. The V call is TRBV12-3 or TRBV12-4, the J call TRBJ1-4, with TRBD1 matching over 7 bases. V shed 0 bases, J shed 5 bases, and the junction held 0 bases outside the gene matches. The CDR3 has 14 amino acids.

The table lists this clonotype with many counts. The chain is built from TRBV2 and TRBJ2-7; D tentatively reads TRBD1 or TRBD2 (6 bases each). Germline-derived CDR1 and CDR2 are SNHLY and FYNNEI. Trimming left V 11 bases short and J 1 base short, with 18 bases between. The CDR3 covers 14 residues. The CDR3 here is CADRRDQTSYEQYF. The CDR3, as DNA: TGTGCCGACAGGAGGGACCAAACTTCCTACGAGCAGTACTTC.

This chain links TRBV6-1 with TRBJ2-7; D is uncertain. CDR1 is MNHNS and CDR2 is SASEGT in the germline V gene. This CDR3 is 16 amino acids long. The V end lost 5 bases, the J end lost 5 bases, and 22 bases lay between the germline ends. CDR3 region: CASSSGLSLNRNEQYF. CDR3 coding DNA: TGTGCCAGCAGTTCCGGGCTTTCTCTCAACCGGAACGAGCAGTACTTC.

A few counts support this clonotype. The chain is built from TRBV10-3 and TRBJ1-5; D ambiguous. V was shortened by 3 bases and J by 5 bases, with 5 bases between the two germline ends. The CDR3 contains 12 residues. Germline assignment: CDR1 ENHRY and CDR2 SYGVKD. CDR3 nucleotide sequence: TGTGCCATCAGTGATTCCTATCAGCCCCAGCATTTT. Its protein is CAISDSYQPQHF.

The chain employs TRBV19 and TRBJ2-5, with D perhaps assigned TRBD1 or TRBD2 (6 bases each). The CDR3 has 15 amino acids. CDR1 and CDR2 from the germline V gene are LNHDA and SQIVND (reference sequence). Trimming took 5 bases from V and 4 from J, leaving 17 bases between them. The CDR3 is CASSPQTGAGETQYF. The CDR3 DNA reads TGTGCCAGTAGTCCTCAGACGGGGGCGGGAGAGACCCAGTACTTC.

At least ten counts were recorded for this clonotype. The chain recombines TRBV11-2 with TRBJ1-6; 8 bases line up with TRBD1. The V and J ends lost 6 bases and 10 bases, in that order; junction bases with no gene match: 11. This CDR3 has 15 amino acids. Germline V CDR1 and CDR2: SGHAT, FQNNGV. The CDR3 DNA reads as TGTGCCAGCAGGCGTCCGGGACAGGCTAGGTCACCCCTCCACTTT. This translates into CASRRPGQARSPLHF.

This clonotype appeared a few times. The chain links TRBV19 to TRBJ2-7, with 8 nucleotides matching TRBD1. Germline CDR1 and CDR2: LNHDA and SQIVND (reference sequence). V lost 8 bases, J lost 2 bases, and 5 bases stayed unmatched. The CDR3 sequence is 13 residues long. The CDR3 loop reads CASGTGLTYEQYF. Here the CDR3 DNA reads TGTGCCAGTGGGACAGGACTAACCTACGAGCAGTACTTC.

In this sample, this clonotype turned up a few times. This chain joins TRBV29-1 and TRBJ1-1; TRBD1 agrees at 8 bases. The CDR3 length is 12 residues. The junction had 2 bases not matched to a gene; V was cut back by 5 bases and J by 3 bases. The germline V gene has CDR1 SQVTM and CDR2 ANQGSEA. This CDR3 is CSVRTGYTEAFF. The CDR3 nucleotides are TGCAGCGTTCGGACAGGGTACACTGAAGCTTTCTTT.

This clonotype has at least ten counts. This rearrangement joins TRBV20-1 to TRBJ1-2; no clear D gene. V was shortened by 1 base and J by 4 bases, with 13 bases between the two germline ends. The CDR3 runs 14 residues. Germline V gene sequence: CDR1 DFQATT, CDR2 SNEGSKA (reference sequence). The CDR3 region is CSARASDGRYGYTF. CDR3 DNA sequence: TGCAGTGCTAGAGCCTCGGACGGACGCTATGGCTACACCTTC.

This clonotype was observed many times. This chain connects TRBV7-9 to TRBJ2-3, with 7 nucleotides matching TRBD2. Unmatched junction bases numbered 11, after V lost 2 bases and J lost 6 bases. CDR3 length: 16 residues. Germline-derived CDR1 and CDR2 are SEHNR and FQNEAQ (reference sequence). The CDR3 sequence is CASSLRAGEALDTQYF. The CDR3 DNA is TGTGCCAGCAGCTTACGGGCGGGAGAAGCCCTCGATACGCAGTATTTT.

This clonotype was seen at least ten times. The V call is TRBV20-1, the J call TRBJ2-5, with TRBD2 matching 9 bases. CDR3 size: 14 residues. CDR1 and CDR2 from the germline V gene are DFQATT and SNEGSKA (reference sequence). J was trimmed by 5 bases and V by 0 bases; bases with no gene match: 4. Here the CDR3 reads CSARDAAGGETQYF. The CDR3 DNA follows: TGCAGTGCTAGAGATGCGGCGGGAGGGGAGACCCAGTACTTC.

Many counts were recorded for this clonotype. The gene calls are TRBV20-1 and TRBJ2-1; 8 nucleotides line up with TRBD2. The V and J ends lost 1 base and 4 bases, in that order; junction bases with no gene match: 3. The germline CDR1 and CDR2 sequences are DFQATT and SNEGSKA (reference sequence). This CDR3 region has 14 residues. The CDR3 DNA reads TGCAGTGCTAGAGGGTCTAGCGGGTACAATGAGCAGTTCTTC. This sequence encodes CSARGSSGYNEQFF.

This clonotype was recorded many times. The J gene is TRBJ2-1, the V gene TRBV20-1, with D tentatively TRBD1 (7 bases). Germline CDR1 reads DFQATT; CDR2 reads SNEGSKA (reference sequence). The CDR3 has 15 residues. Trimming pared 3 bases from V and 8 bases from J, leaving 20 bases between. The CDR3 protein is CSARERDSWEDEQFF. In nucleotides, the CDR3 is TGCAGTGCTAGGGAAAGGGACAGTTGGGAGGATGAGCAGTTCTTC.

CDR3 DNA sequence: TGTGCCAGCAGTCCTGGACTAGCTCTGAGGGGGTACCAAGAGACCCAGTACTTC. Its translation: CASSPGLALRGYQETQYF. This chain joins TRBV6-1 and TRBJ2-5; TRBD2 aligns across 8 bases. This CDR3 contains 18 residues. V trimming: 5 bases; J trimming: 0 bases; junction bases outside the gene matches: 14. The germline gives CDR1 MNHNS, CDR2 SASEGT.

This sequence joins TRBV20-1 and TRBJ2-3; 9 bases map to TRBD2. This CDR3 contains 14 residues. V lost 5 bases to trimming and J lost 7 bases; unmatched junction nucleotides: 10. The V gene's germline CDR1 is DFQATT and CDR2 SNEGSKA (reference sequence). The CDR3 loop reads CSAPSGTGPYTQYF. The DNA of the CDR3 is TGCAGTGCTCCTAGCGGGACTGGGCCCTATACGCAGTATTTT.